These 31 T cell receptor beta chains originate from one sample sequenced in a study of beta chain features in type 1 diabetes. Study outcomes and limitations: Moderate but significant shortening of TCRB CDR3s was recorded in all four CD4+ subsets from Type 1 diabetes patients.

These TCRs are of unknown antigen specificity. Expressed TCRB transcripts got sequenced, as all isolated RNA was reverse transcribed. Using immunoSEQ multiplex PCR, the repertoire was profiled, and TCRdb retains in-frame clones only, with some absent. The data show about 340,000 clones, around 9.3% seen once. Source material: central memory CD4+ T cells from blood. All receptors come from a man aged 25-45 years with type 1 diabetes.

This clone has only a few counts. The chain employs TRBV7-9 and TRBJ2-5, with D tentatively TRBD1 (6 bases). Trimming cost V 5 bases and J 0 bases, with 13 bases left between them. The CDR3 length is 15 residues. The germline gives CDR1 SEHNR, CDR2 FQNEAQ (reference sequence). The chain's CDR3 is CASSRRTAYQETQYF. CDR3 coding DNA: TGTGCCAGCAGCAGAAGGACAGCATACCAAGAGACCCAGTACTTC.

This clone turned up a few times. The chain carries TRBV7-2 and TRBJ2-6; D gene ambiguous. The germline V gene encodes CDR1 SGHTA and CDR2 FQGNSA. V lost 1 base, J lost 0 bases, and 10 bases lay in between. This CDR3 has 17 residues. The DNA of the CDR3 is TGTGCCAGCAGCTTAGGTGGCGTAAGCTCTGGGGCCAACGTCCTGACTTTC. Translated, it gives CASSLGGVSSGANVLTF.

This clone was found a few times. The chain carries TRBV2 and TRBJ2-5; 13 nucleotides agree with TRBD2. Trimming cost V 5 bases and J 4 bases; bases outside gene matches: 4. Germline CDR1 and CDR2: SNHLY and FYNNEI. The CDR3 has 15 residues. DNA for the CDR3: TGTGCCAGCAGTCGACTAGCGGGGGGCCCAGAGACCCAGTACTTC. This gives the protein CASSRLAGGPETQYF.

The CDR3 spells CASSVDGQMNTEAFF. CDR3 nucleotides: TGCGCCAGCAGCGTGGACGGACAGATGAACACTGAAGCTTTCTTT. The chain has TRBV5-1 and TRBJ1-1; D may be TRBD1 (6 bases). There are 15 residues in the CDR3. Germline V gene data show CDR1 as SGHRS and CDR2 as YFSETQ. Trimming pared 4 bases from V and 0 bases from J, leaving 13 bases between.

This clone turned up a few times. The gene calls are TRBV5-1 and TRBJ2-7; the match to TRBD1 covers 7 bases. J lost 4 bases, V lost 5 bases, and 9 bases had no gene match. The CDR3 has 14 residues. Germline CDR1 and CDR2: SGHRS and YFSETQ. This CDR3 reads CASRIGTEPYEQYF. For the CDR3, the DNA is TGCGCCAGCAGAATCGGGACAGAGCCTTACGAGCAGTACTTC.

The V call is TRBV6-5, the J call TRBJ2-7; D might be TRBD2 (6 bases). The V and J ends lost 6 bases and 3 bases respectively, with 15 bases between them. This CDR3 has 14 residues. Germline V gives CDR1 MNHEY, CDR2 SVGAGI. The CDR3 is CASRPPGRGYEQYF. The CDR3 DNA reads as TGTGCCAGCAGACCCCCTGGGCGGGGCTACGAGCAGTACTTC.

This clone has only a few counts. The chain links TRBV27 to TRBJ1-2; tentatively, D is TRBD1 (5 bases). Germline CDR1 and CDR2: MNHEY and SMNVEV (reference sequence). The CDR3 spans 15 residues. V lost 6 bases, J lost 4 bases, and 18 bases lay in between. The CDR3 spells CASRPQGQVPYGYTF. CDR3 coding DNA: TGTGCCAGCAGGCCTCAGGGTCAGGTGCCCTATGGCTACACCTTC.

This clone was seen a few times. The gene calls are TRBV15 and TRBJ2-5; D remains ambiguous. Per the germline V gene, CDR1 is LNHNV and CDR2 is YYDKDF (reference sequence). This CDR3 has 16 amino acids. Trimming removed 4 bases at V and 7 bases at J, with 22 bases between. CDR3 protein: CATSNLVAPEKGTQYF. The CDR3 DNA reads TGTGCCACCAGCAACCTCGTGGCCCCCGAGAAAGGGACCCAGTACTTC. The full variable domain, rest sourced from reference TRBV15 and TRBJ2-5, is DAMVIQNPRYQVTQFGKPVTLSCSQTLNHNVMYWYQQKSSQAPKLLFHYYDKDFNNEADTPDNFQSRRPNTSFCFLDIRSPGLGDTAMYLCATSNLVAPEKGTQYFGPGTRLLVL.

This clone was detected many times. CDR3 in amino acids: CASSLSNGNYEQYF. The CDR3 DNA follows: TGTGCCAGCAGCTTATCTAATGGGAACTACGAGCAGTACTTC. The chain employs TRBV7-2 and TRBJ2-7; no definite D call. The CDR3 spans 14 residues. The V and J ends lost 2 bases and 3 bases respectively, with 11 bases between them. CDR1 and CDR2 from the germline V gene are SGHTA and FQGNSA. The whole variable domain, filled in from reference TRBV7-2 and TRBJ2-7, reads GAGVSQSPSNKVTEKGKDVELRCDPISGHTALYWYRQSLGQGLEFLIYFQGNSAPDKSGLPSDRFSAERTGGSVSTLTIQRTQQEDSAVYLCASSLSNGNYEQYFGPGTRLTVT.

This clone has more than one count but fewer than ten. CDR3 DNA sequence: TGTGCCACCAGCAACCGGGACAGCACAGATACGCAGTATTTT. This translates into CATSNRDSTDTQYF. This sequence joins TRBV15 and TRBJ2-3; D could derive from TRBD1 or TRBD2 (5 bases each). In germline, CDR1 is LNHNV, CDR2 YYDKDF (reference sequence). Trimming pared 4 bases from V and 0 bases from J, leaving 8 bases between. This CDR3 has 14 amino acids.

This clone was counted a few times. J is TRBJ2-1 and V is TRBV9; D gene uncertain. Per the germline V gene, CDR1 is SGDLS and CDR2 is YYNGEE. Deletions cut 3 bases from V and 6 bases from J, with 19 bases between. The CDR3 runs to 16 residues. The DNA for the CDR3 is TGTGCCAGCAGCGGCTTCCCTAAAGGGCAATCCAATGAGCAGTTCTTC. Its protein is CASSGFPKGQSNEQFF.

This clone has a handful of counts. This rearrangement joins TRBV29-1 to TRBJ2-3, with D possibly TRBD2 on 5 matching bases. Germline CDR1 SQVTM, CDR2 ANQGSEA. The germline V and J ends were trimmed by 3 bases and 5 bases, with 12 bases remaining between them. The CDR3 contains 13 residues. In DNA, the CDR3 is TGCAGCGTTGAGGAGGCGGCCGGAGATACGCAGTATTTT. It specifies CSVEEAAGDTQYF.

The CDR3 reads CASSGGNTEAFF. In DNA form, the CDR3 reads TGTGCCAGCTCAGGGGGGAACACTGAAGCTTTCTTT. This rearrangement joins TRBV18 to TRBJ1-1, with D possibly being TRBD1 (5 bases). Germline-derived CDR1 and CDR2 are KGHSH and LQKENI. Trimming took off 5 bases at V and 1 base at J, with 5 bases between the two ends. This CDR3 is 12 amino acids long.

The chain carries TRBV30 and TRBJ2-2; D is tentatively TRBD1 or TRBD2 (5 bases each). The CDR3 is 14 amino acids. Germline CDR1 GTSNPN, CDR2 SVGIG (reference sequence). Between the trimmed V and J ends, which lost 0 bases and 7 bases, there was a span of 12 bases. The DNA for the CDR3 is TGTGCCTGGAGTGTGATGGGGGAATACGGGGAGCTGTTTTTT. Residues: CAWSVMGEYGELFF.

This clone was seen many times. This chain uses TRBV29-1 with TRBJ2-6; D unresolved. The CDR3 contains 13 residues. Germline V gene lookup returns CDR1 SQVTM and CDR2 ANQGSEA. Trimming cost V 6 bases and J 1 base, with 7 bases left between them. CDR3 bases: TGCAGCGTAGGAAATTCTGGGGCCAACGTCCTGACTTTC. It yields the protein CSVGNSGANVLTF. Combining the CDR3 with reference TRBV29-1 and TRBJ2-6 gives the whole variable domain SAVISQKPSRDICQRGTSLTIQCQVDSQVTMMFWYRQQPGQSLTLIATANQGSEATYESGFVIDKFPISRPNLTFSTLTVSNMSPEDSSIYLCSVGNSGANVLTFGAGSRLTVL.

This clone was seen a few times. V usage is TRBV9 and J usage is TRBJ2-1, with 11 bases that match TRBD1. The CDR3 runs 15 residues. The V gene end was trimmed by 0 bases and the J gene end by 10 bases; junction bases not matched to a gene: 6. CDR1 SGDLS and CDR2 YYNGEE come from the germline V gene. The CDR3 protein is CASSVAPGQGGEQFF. The CDR3 DNA reads TGTGCCAGCAGCGTAGCCCCGGGACAGGGGGGCGAGCAGTTCTTC. Drawing the rest from reference TRBV9 and TRBJ2-1, the complete variable domain is DSGVTQTPKHLITATGQRVTLRCSPRSGDLSVYWYQQSLDQGLQFLIQYYNGEERAKGNILERFSAQQFPDLHSELNLSSLELGDSALYFCASSVAPGQGGEQFFGPGTRLTVL.

The rearrangement joins TRBV11-2 to TRBJ2-1; tentatively, D is TRBD1 (5 bases). The CDR3 contains 15 residues. Trimming removed 2 bases from V and 2 bases from J, with 10 bases in between. Germline values: CDR1 SGHAT, CDR2 FQNNGV. CDR3 sequence (DNA): TGTGCCAGCAGCTTATTGGGGCCGCCCTACAATGAGCAGTTCTTC. Amino acid sequence: CASSLLGPPYNEQFF.

This clone was detected only a few times. The V and J genes are TRBV30 and TRBJ1-3, with D hard to call. V was shortened by 0 bases and J by 5 bases, with 14 bases between the two germline ends. This CDR3 comprises 15 residues. Germline assignment: CDR1 GTSNPN and CDR2 SVGIG (reference sequence). The CDR3 loop is CAWSVSLSSRNTIYF. The CDR3 nucleotides read TGTGCCTGGAGTGTCTCGTTATCAAGTAGAAACACCATATATTTT.

This clone has only a few counts. The chain joins TRBV30 to TRBJ2-7; D is undetermined. Germline CDR1 reads GTSNPN; CDR2 reads SVGIG (reference sequence). V was cut by 2 bases and J by 2 bases, with 16 bases left in between. The CDR3 contains 15 residues. DNA of the CDR3: TGTGCCTGGAGTAGAGACCCAATAGGAACCTACGAGCAGTACTTC. Its protein is CAWSRDPIGTYEQYF.

The rearrangement uses TRBV29-1 and TRBJ2-7; TRBD2 is a possible D gene (6 bases). This CDR3 has 12 amino acids. The germline gives CDR1 SQVTM, CDR2 ANQGSEA. V was shortened by 6 bases and J by 5 bases, with 14 bases between the two germline ends. The CDR3 region has the DNA TGCAGCGTCCCTACTGGGACTGACGAGCAGTACTTC. It yields the protein CSVPTGTDEQYF.

This clone has more than one count but fewer than ten. A read error may produce the germline difference seen at one junction end. The V and J genes are TRBV9 and TRBJ1-6; 7 bases are shared with TRBD1. Looked up from germline, CDR1 is SGDLS and CDR2 is YYNGEE. The CDR3 is 13 amino acids. CDR3 DNA sequence: TGTGCCAGTCGACAGGGCGATAACTCACCCCTCCACTTT. Amino acids: CASRQGDNSPLHF.

J is TRBJ2-4 and V is TRBV11-3, with TRBD1 matching over 10 bases. CDR3 size: 15 residues. The V gene end was trimmed by 4 bases and the J gene end by 9 bases; junction bases not matched to a gene: 9. The germline gives CDR1 SGHNT, CDR2 YENEEA. The CDR3 DNA sequence: TGTGCCAGCAGCTCAAACCCGGGACAGGGGACCATTCAGTACTTC. Translation gives CASSSNPGQGTIQYF. Complete variable domain (other parts from reference TRBV11-3 and TRBJ2-4): EAGVVQSPRYKIIEKKQPVAFWCNPISGHNTLYWYLQNLGQGPELLIRYENEEAVDDSQLPKDRFSAERLKGVDSTLKIQPAELGDSAVYLCASSSNPGQGTIQYFGAGTRLSVL.

Remarks on this clone: Other nucleotide sequences from this sample produce the same CDR3. The genes are TRBV5-6 and TRBJ2-7; D is uncertain. CDR1 is SGHDT and CDR2 is YYEEEE in the germline V gene. This CDR3 has 11 residues. With 4 bases removed from V and 3 bases from J, the gap between germline ends came to 5 bases. The CDR3 protein is CASSRNYEQYF. CDR3 coding DNA: TGTGCCAGCAGCCGGAACTACGAGCAGTACTTC.

As regards this clone: The sample carries other DNA sequences with the same CDR3. The gene calls are TRBV7-9 and TRBJ1-2; no clear D. Trimming pared 3 bases from V and 8 bases from J, leaving 13 bases between. CDR1 SEHNR and CDR2 FQNEAQ come from the germline V gene (reference sequence). The CDR3 has 13 residues. CDR3 sequence reads: CASSLWAADGYTF. DNA of the CDR3: TGTGCCAGCAGCTTGTGGGCGGCTGACGGCTACACCTTC.

This clone was recorded a few times. The genes are TRBV7-9 and TRBJ1-5; possible D gene TRBD1, 5 bases. Trimming shortened V by 5 bases and J by 2 bases, and 7 bases separated the two germline ends. Germline-derived CDR1 and CDR2 are SEHNR and FQNEAQ (reference sequence). This CDR3 has 13 residues. CDR3 bases: TGTGCCAGCAGCGGGGACGGCAATCAGCCCCAGCATTTT. Translated: CASSGDGNQPQHF. The whole variable domain, remainder taken from reference TRBV7-9 and TRBJ1-5, is DTGVSQNPRHKITKRGQNVTFRCDPISEHNRLYWYRQTLGQGPEFLTYFQNEAQLEKSRLLSDRFSAERPKGSFSTLEIQRTEQGDSAMYLCASSGDGNQPQHFGDGTRLSIL.

In its sample, this clone was seen a few times. This chain connects TRBV5-1 to TRBJ2-7, with 9 bases fitting TRBD1. With V trimmed by 0 bases and J by 5 bases, 9 bases remained unmatched. CDR3 length: 16 amino acids. The germline V gene encodes CDR1 SGHRS and CDR2 YFSETQ. CDR3 residues: CASSLVGQGKSDEQYF. CDR3 sequence (DNA): TGCGCCAGCAGCTTGGTGGGACAGGGTAAATCGGACGAGCAGTACTTC.

The chain carries TRBV5-1 and TRBJ2-1; D remains unclear. CDR3 size: 13 residues. The germline V gene has CDR1 SGHRS and CDR2 YFSETQ. Trimming removed 0 bases from V and 8 bases from J, with 9 bases in between. The CDR3 spells CASSLASRHEQFF. In DNA, the CDR3 is TGCGCCAGCAGCTTGGCCAGTCGGCATGAGCAGTTCTTC. The full variable domain, rest sourced from reference TRBV5-1 and TRBJ2-1, is KAGVTQTPRYLIKTRGQQVTLSCSPISGHRSVSWYQQTPGQGLQFLFEYFSETQRNKGNFPGRFSGRQFSNSRSEMNVSTLELGDSALYLCASSLASRHEQFFGPGTRLTVL.

This chain joins TRBV5-4 and TRBJ2-5; no definite D call. Germline V gene lookup returns CDR1 SGHNT and CDR2 YYREEE (reference sequence). The CDR3 contains 13 residues. The V gene lost 0 bases and the J gene lost 3 bases, with 6 bases spanning the gap. The CDR3 DNA reads as TGTGCCAGCAGCTTGGTGGCAGAAGAGACCCAGTACTTC. Amino acids: CASSLVAEETQYF. Filled out from reference TRBV5-4 and TRBJ2-5, the complete variable domain reads ETGVTQSPTHLIKTRGQQVTLRCSSQSGHNTVSWYQQALGQGPQFIFQYYREEENGRGNFPPRFSGLQFPNYSSELNVNALELDDSALYLCASSLVAEETQYFGPGTRLLVL.

The table lists this clone with a few counts. The DNA of the CDR3 is TGTGCCAGCAGCGGGGAGAATGAGCAGTTCTTC. Protein sequence: CASSGENEQFF. The rearrangement joins TRBV6-6 to TRBJ2-1; D may be TRBD2 (5 bases). V was pared by 6 bases and J by 7 bases, with 7 bases between. The CDR3 is 11 residues long. Germline V gives CDR1 MNHNY, CDR2 SVGAGI (reference sequence).

This chain links TRBV15 with TRBJ1-2; the D gene is possibly TRBD1 (5 bases). V shed 3 bases and J shed 3 bases, with 11 bases lying between them. The CDR3 covers 14 residues. In germline, CDR1 is LNHNV, CDR2 YYDKDF (reference sequence). CDR3 nucleotides: TGTGCCACCAGCAGTCACCGCAGGGACTATGGCTACACCTTC. Translated, it gives CATSSHRRDYGYTF.

The sample holds a few counts of this clone. The chain combines TRBV30 with TRBJ2-2; D gene uncertain. Trimming took 0 bases from V and 4 from J, leaving 9 bases between them. The CDR3 contains 14 residues. Germline CDR1 reads GTSNPN; CDR2 reads SVGIG (reference sequence). CDR3 sequence reads: CAWSVQFGTGELFF. As DNA, the CDR3 is TGTGCCTGGAGTGTACAGTTCGGCACCGGGGAGCTGTTTTTT. Complete variable domain (other parts from reference TRBV30 and TRBJ2-2): SQTIHQWPATLVQPVGSPLSLECTVEGTSNPNLYWYRQAAGRGLQLLFYSVGIGQISSEVPQNLSASRPQDRQFILSSKKLLLSDSGFYLCAWSVQFGTGELFFGEGSRLTVL.